This paragraph covers one T cell receptor beta chain sequence. Antigen specificity is unknown. Germline CDR1 is SGHTA and CDR2 is FQGNSA. Trimming took off 3 bases at V and 2 bases at J, with 14 bases between the two ends. The CDR3 loop spans 15 amino acids. The data were taken from a study of OX40 agonist ivuxolimab in advanced cancers. Whole-study context: An agonistic anti-OX40 (CD134) antibody, ivuxolimab, was used to treat the patients. Mean age approximately 59 years, range about 23 to 80; 82.7% male. Study results and limitations: Doses of 0.1 to 3.0 mg/kg were accompanied by clonal expansion of CD4+ and CD8+ blood T cells by week 6.

The protocol was immunoSEQ multiplex PCR, while the TCRdb copy is restricted to in-frame clones and leaves out a portion. The profile shows some 26,000 clones, about 81% of them singletons. The chain uses TRBV7-2 and TRBJ2-7; a possible D gene is TRBD1 (6 bases). The clonotype comes from an adult with an advanced solid tumor such as melanoma, head and neck, liver or kidney cancer. The source material was CD4+ or CD8+ T cells sorted from blood, sampled in a trial of the OX40 agonist ivuxolimab. CDR3 nucleotides: TGTGCCAGCAGCTTGTGGCTGGGGGCTGCCTACGAGCAGTACTTC. Encoded protein: CASSLWLGAAYEQYF.